Below are 14 T cell receptor beta chains sequenced from a single sample in a study of blood T cells in healthy people across ages. A second PCR of roughly 7 to 11 cycles used a sample-barcoded 5' primer and a J-beta primer mix. From the 5' RACE reads, TCRdb called clonotypes with MiXCR, one entry per CDR3 protein. The sample holds 910,000 or so distinct CDR3 sequences, approximately 50% seen once. The sequencing input was blood. The receptors here all came from a woman in her fifties or sixties in good health.

This clonotype was found a few times. This chain connects TRBV6-6 to TRBJ2-7, with 7 bases identical to TRBD2. CDR3 length equals 15 residues. V trimming: 5 bases; J trimming: 3 bases; junction bases outside the gene matches: 10. CDR1 and CDR2 (germline): MNHNY, SVGAGI (reference sequence). CDR3 in amino acids: CASSTQRGNNYEQYF. In DNA form, the CDR3 reads TGTGCCAGCAGTACCCAGCGGGGAAACAACTACGAGCAGTACTTC.

Concerning this clonotype: One end of the junction varies from germline; a read error may be responsible. The chain carries TRBV5-1 and TRBJ2-7, with TRBD1 matching over 8 bases. This CDR3 region has 14 residues. Germline loops: CDR1 SGHRS, CDR2 YFSETQ. The CDR3 spells CACSTAGGAYEQYF. In DNA form, the CDR3 reads TGCGCCTGCAGCACCGCAGGGGGCGCCTACGAGCAGTACTTC. Full variable domain (remainder filled in from reference TRBV5-1 and TRBJ2-7): KAGVTQTPRYLIKTRGQQVTLSCSPISGHRSVSWYQQTPGQGLQFLFEYFSETQRNKGNFPGRFSGRQFSNSRSEMNVSTLELGDSALYLCACSTAGGAYEQYFGPGTRLTVT.

This chain links TRBV12-3 or TRBV12-4 with TRBJ2-1; 7 nucleotides agree with TRBD2. CDR3 length equals 15 residues. Trimming removed 3 bases from V and 7 bases from J; junction bases left unmatched: 9. This CDR3 is CASSLREGLWNEQFF. The DNA for the CDR3 is TGTGCCAGCAGTTTGAGGGAGGGCCTATGGAATGAGCAGTTCTTC.

This chain uses TRBV20-1 with TRBJ2-7, with D possibly matching TRBD1 (6 bases). Germline V CDR1 and CDR2: DFQATT, SNEGSKA (reference sequence). Trimming shortened V by 5 bases and J by 4 bases, and 12 bases separated the two germline ends. This CDR3 has 12 amino acids. CDR3: CSASDRPYEQYF. CDR3 DNA sequence: TGCAGTGCTTCTGACAGGCCTTACGAGCAGTACTTC.

The rearrangement links TRBV20-1 to TRBJ2-7; 8 nucleotides agree with TRBD2. This CDR3 is 17 amino acids long. V shed 3 bases and J 3 bases; nucleotides not matched to a gene: 16. The germline V gene has CDR1 DFQATT and CDR2 SNEGSKA (reference sequence). The CDR3 nucleotides read TGCAGTGCTAGCGAGAGACTGGAAAGCGGGAGATACTACGAGCAGTACTTC. This gives the protein CSASERLESGRYYEQYF.

The chain recombines TRBV20-1 with TRBJ2-3, with 8 bases fitting TRBD2. V shed 2 bases, J shed 3 bases, and the junction held 7 bases outside the gene matches. CDR1 and CDR2 (germline): DFQATT, SNEGSKA (reference sequence). The CDR3 has 15 amino acids. The CDR3 DNA reads TGCAGTGCTAGATACGGGAGGGCCTTAACAGATACGCAGTATTTT. This encodes CSARYGRALTDTQYF.

The sample holds a few counts of this clonotype. The V gene is TRBV20-1, the J gene TRBJ2-3, with 7 positions matching TRBD2. The germline CDR1 and CDR2 sequences are DFQATT and SNEGSKA (reference sequence). This CDR3 has 14 residues. After removal of 6 bases from V and 2 bases from J, the junction contained 8 bases not matched to a gene. CDR3 coding DNA: TGCAGTGCCGCCCTAGCGGACATCACAGATACGCAGTATTTT. Residues: CSAALADITDTQYF.

As regards this clonotype: The junction and the germline gene differ at one end; a read error may be behind it. The V call is TRBV2, the J call TRBJ2-7; TRBD2 matches at 8 bases. The CDR3 spans 14 residues. Germline CDR1 is SNHLY and CDR2 is FYNNEI. The CDR3 sequence is CPSSRERESYEQYF. In DNA, the CDR3 is TGTCCCAGCAGTAGAGAGCGGGAGTCCTACGAGCAGTACTTC.

V and J are TRBV6-5 and TRBJ2-1, with 8 bases aligning to TRBD1. Germline V CDR1 and CDR2: MNHEY, SVGAGI. With 2 bases clipped from V and 8 bases from J, the junction kept 5 bases outside the gene matches. The CDR3 contains 14 residues. The CDR3 coding sequence is TGTGCCAGCAGTTACGACGACAGGGGACATGAGCAGTTCTTC. Translated: CASSYDDRGHEQFF.

The chain links TRBV28 to TRBJ2-7; perhaps TRBD1 as D (6 bases). The ends were cut back, 10 bases at V and 5 bases at J, with 12 bases in the middle. CDR3 length equals 11 residues. Germline CDR1 and CDR2: MDHEN and SYDVKM. The CDR3 sequence: CATDRINEQYF. The CDR3, as DNA: TGTGCCACAGACAGGATCAACGAGCAGTACTTC.

This clonotype was counted a few times. The V call is TRBV7-9, the J call TRBJ2-7; D not certain. The CDR3 sequence is 13 residues long. Trimming cost V 2 bases and J 6 bases, with 11 bases left between them. Germline CDR1 SEHNR, CDR2 FQNEAQ (reference sequence). The DNA of the CDR3 is TGTGCCAGCAGCTTATCCCTCTTGGGCGAGCAGTACTTC. Encoded protein: CASSLSLLGEQYF. The whole variable domain, remainder taken from reference TRBV7-9 and TRBJ2-7, is DTGVSQNPRHKITKRGQNVTFRCDPISEHNRLYWYRQTLGQGPEFLTYFQNEAQLEKSRLLSDRFSAERPKGSFSTLEIQRTEQGDSAMYLCASSLSLLGEQYFGPGTRLTVT.

The genes are TRBV28 and TRBJ2-4; D unclear. The tail of the sequence fits TRBJ2-5 better, so the J call may be wrong. The germline V gene has CDR1 MDHEN and CDR2 SYDVKM. This CDR3 comprises 13 residues. The DNA for the CDR3 is TGTGCCAGCTCCCCCGCGGCAAAAGAGACCCAGTACTTC. It is translated as CASSPAAKETQYF.

This clonotype was detected only a few times. The CDR3 region is CASSLDSGSPLHF. In DNA form, the CDR3 reads TGTGCCAGCAGCTTAGATTCTGGATCACCCCTCCACTTT. The chain employs TRBV11-3 and TRBJ1-6; D unclear. Per the germline V gene, CDR1 is SGHNT and CDR2 is YENEEA. CDR3 size: 13 residues. Trimming took 0 bases from V and 10 from J, leaving 7 bases between them.

In its sample, this clonotype was seen a few times. CDR3 loop: CASSQIQGTETQYF. The DNA for the CDR3 is TGTGCCAGCAGCCAGATACAGGGGACGGAGACCCAGTACTTC. The V gene is TRBV3-1, the J gene TRBJ2-5; 7 bases line up with TRBD1. Trimming took 3 bases from V and 5 from J; bases not matched to a gene: 6. The CDR3 length is 14 residues. Germline values: CDR1 LGHDT, CDR2 YNNKEL (reference sequence).